The present T cell receptor (beta chain) was sequenced within a study of CD8 T cells in Susac syndrome. General study results and limits: CD4+ T cell repertoires in Susac syndrome lacked clonal expansion.

Germline CDR1 reads KGHSH; CDR2 reads LQKENI. This CDR3 is built from 16 residues. Unmatched junction bases numbered 5, after V lost 4 bases and J lost 1 base. An amount of RNA that ranged from roughly 0.45 to 1 ug was reverse transcribed with random hexamers. Multiplex PCR with immunoSEQ amplified the TCR beta CDR3 across 54 Vbeta and 13 Jbeta. TCRdb re-derived calls from the immunoSEQ multiplex PCR reads in MiXCR, one entry per CDR3 protein. Of about 150,000 distinct CDR3 sequences in the sample, roughly 95% were seen once. A note on this clonotype: Its antigen is as yet unknown.

Sequences were obtained from CD4+ T cells from PBMCs. V usage is TRBV18 and J usage is TRBJ2-1; 9 bases align to TRBD1. The origin of this receptor is a human donor with Susac syndrome. The CDR3 loop is CASSLPTGGSYNEQFF. CDR3 nucleotide sequence: TGTGCCAGCTCACTTCCGACAGGGGGATCCTACAATGAGCAGTTCTTC.